This T cell receptor (beta chain) was obtained from a study of spatial heterogeneity in lung cancer. Individually, TCR cDNA molecules were each labelled with a unique molecular identifier. TCRdb passed the 5' RACE reads through MiXCR, listing each CDR3 protein once. The sample carries around 25,000 distinct CDR3 sequences, roughly 13% recorded once. Time point defined: sample taken at primary tumor resection. Tumor, nontumor lung or frozen PBMC supplied whole RNA that was sequenced unsorted. Whole-study results and caveats: Ubiquitous expanded tumor TCRs surfaced in blood more at resection than they did at follow-up.

J was trimmed by 2 bases and V by 1 base; bases with no gene match: 6. The germline V gene encodes CDR1 DFQATT and CDR2 SNEGSKA (reference sequence). The CDR3 spans 15 residues. This clonotype was picked up many times. Antigen unknown. The sequences come from PBMCs, collected at surgery. V is TRBV20-1 and J is TRBJ1-1, with 8 nucleotides matching TRBD1. This receptor was identified in a female donor with early-stage non-small cell lung cancer. The CDR3 region is CSARVPGTGNTEAFF. DNA of the CDR3: TGCAGTGCTAGAGTGCCCGGGACAGGAAACACTGAAGCTTTCTTT.